A few counts support the clone carrying this TCR beta chain. Its antigen is unidentified. Germline CDR1 and CDR2: MDHEN and SYDVKM. This CDR3 has 14 amino acids. Trimming removed 7 bases from V and 5 bases from J; junction bases left unmatched: 7. This entry is derived from a study of CD8 T cells in ankylosing spondylitis. Study conclusions and caveats: Ankylosing spondylitis blood appeared to be characterized by a TCR beta motif of 8 or 9 highly homologous variants.

Construction of TCR beta libraries was performed using quantitative 5'-RACE with molecular barcodes. Each CDR3 protein gets one entry after TCRdb re-called the 5' RACE reads with MiXCR. The data contain approximately 240,000 distinct CDR3 sequences, approximately 24% of them singletons. The origin of this receptor is a male donor with ankylosing spondylitis or in good health (not recorded which). The sequenced material came from blood, either unsorted or a sorted T cell fraction (not recorded which). The chain couples TRBV28 to TRBJ2-1; TRBD2 agrees at 8 bases. The CDR3 spells CASTNGGANNEQFF. The CDR3 nucleotides read TGTGCCAGCACTAACGGGGGGGCCAACAATGAGCAGTTCTTC.